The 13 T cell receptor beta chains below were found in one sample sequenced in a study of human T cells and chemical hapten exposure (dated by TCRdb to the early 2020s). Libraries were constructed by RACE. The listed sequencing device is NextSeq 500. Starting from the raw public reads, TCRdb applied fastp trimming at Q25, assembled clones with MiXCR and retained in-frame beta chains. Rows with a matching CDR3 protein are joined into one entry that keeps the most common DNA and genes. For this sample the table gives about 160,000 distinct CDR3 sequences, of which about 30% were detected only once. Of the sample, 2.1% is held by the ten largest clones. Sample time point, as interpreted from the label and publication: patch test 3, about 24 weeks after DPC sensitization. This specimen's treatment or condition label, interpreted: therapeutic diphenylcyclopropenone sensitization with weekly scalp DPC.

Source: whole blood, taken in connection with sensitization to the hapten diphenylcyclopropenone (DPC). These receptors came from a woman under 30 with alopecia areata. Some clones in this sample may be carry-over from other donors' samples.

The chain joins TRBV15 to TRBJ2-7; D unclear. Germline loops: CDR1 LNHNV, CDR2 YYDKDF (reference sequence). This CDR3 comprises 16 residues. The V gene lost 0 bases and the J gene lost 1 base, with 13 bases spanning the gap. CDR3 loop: CATSRDVTYFSYEQYF. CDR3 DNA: TGTGCCACCAGCAGAGATGTCACTTACTTTTCCTACGAGCAGTACTTC.

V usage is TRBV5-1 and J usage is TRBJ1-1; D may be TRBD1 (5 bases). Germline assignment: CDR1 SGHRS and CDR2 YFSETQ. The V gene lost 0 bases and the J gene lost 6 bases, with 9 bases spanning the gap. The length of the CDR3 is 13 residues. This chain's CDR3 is CASSLAREAEAFF. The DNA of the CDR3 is TGCGCCAGCAGCTTGGCCAGGGAAGCTGAAGCTTTCTTT.

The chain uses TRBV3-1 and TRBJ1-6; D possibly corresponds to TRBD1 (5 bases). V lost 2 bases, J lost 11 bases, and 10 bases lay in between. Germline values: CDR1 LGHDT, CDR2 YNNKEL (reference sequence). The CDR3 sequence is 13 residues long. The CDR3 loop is CASSQTGEPPLHF. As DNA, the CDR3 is TGTGCCAGCAGCCAAACGGGGGAACCACCCCTCCACTTT.

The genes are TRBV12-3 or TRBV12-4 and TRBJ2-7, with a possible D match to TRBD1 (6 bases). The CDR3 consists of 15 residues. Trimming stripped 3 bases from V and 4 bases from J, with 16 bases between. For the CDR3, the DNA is TGTGCCAGCAGTTTGATCGGGACAACTCGATACGAGCAGTACTTC. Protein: CASSLIGTTRYEQYF.

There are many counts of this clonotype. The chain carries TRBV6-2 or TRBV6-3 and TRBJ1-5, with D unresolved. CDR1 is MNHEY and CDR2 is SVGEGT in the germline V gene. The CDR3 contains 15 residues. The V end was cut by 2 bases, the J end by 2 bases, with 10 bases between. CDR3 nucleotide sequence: TGTGCCAGCAGTTACGGCACCCAAGGCAATCAGCCCCAGCATTTT. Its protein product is CASSYGTQGNQPQHF.

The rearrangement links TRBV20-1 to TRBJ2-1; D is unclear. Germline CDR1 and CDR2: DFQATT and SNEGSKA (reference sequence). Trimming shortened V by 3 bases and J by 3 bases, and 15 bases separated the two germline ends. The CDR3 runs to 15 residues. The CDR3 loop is CSASWHLYDYNEQFF. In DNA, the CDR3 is TGCAGTGCTAGTTGGCACCTTTATGACTACAATGAGCAGTTCTTC.

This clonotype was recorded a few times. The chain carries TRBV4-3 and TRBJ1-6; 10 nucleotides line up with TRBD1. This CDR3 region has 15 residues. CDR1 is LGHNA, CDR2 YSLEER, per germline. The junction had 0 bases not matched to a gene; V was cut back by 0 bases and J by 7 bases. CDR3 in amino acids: CASSQEGQGNSPLHF. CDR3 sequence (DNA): TGCGCCAGCAGCCAAGAGGGACAGGGGAATTCACCCCTCCACTTT.

CDR3 in amino acids: CASSYSGVPLHF. The DNA for the CDR3 is TGTGCCAGCAGTTACTCGGGGGTGCCCCTCCACTTT. This sequence joins TRBV6-5 and TRBJ1-6, with a weak D call TRBD1 (5 bases). Trimming stripped 0 bases from V and 13 bases from J, with 7 bases between. Germline V gene data show CDR1 as MNHEY and CDR2 as SVGAGI. There are 12 residues in the CDR3.

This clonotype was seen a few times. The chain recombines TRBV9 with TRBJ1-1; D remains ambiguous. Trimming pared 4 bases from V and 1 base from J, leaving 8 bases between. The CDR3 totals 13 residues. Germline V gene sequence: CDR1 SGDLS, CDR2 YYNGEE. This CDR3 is CASSPRSNTEAFF. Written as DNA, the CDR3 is TGTGCCAGCAGCCCCCGATCGAACACTGAAGCTTTCTTT. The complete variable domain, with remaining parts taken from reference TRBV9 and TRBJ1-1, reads DSGVTQTPKHLITATGQRVTLRCSPRSGDLSVYWYQQSLDQGLQFLIQYYNGEERAKGNILERFSAQQFPDLHSELNLSSLELGDSALYFCASSPRSNTEAFFGQGTRLTVV.

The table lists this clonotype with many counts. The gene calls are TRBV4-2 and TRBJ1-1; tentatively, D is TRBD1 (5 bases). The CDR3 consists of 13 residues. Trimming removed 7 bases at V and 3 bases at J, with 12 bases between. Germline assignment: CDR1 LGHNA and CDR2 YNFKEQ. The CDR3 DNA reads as TGTGCCAGCACCCCCTGGGGGGACACTGAAGCTTTCTTT. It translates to CASTPWGDTEAFF.

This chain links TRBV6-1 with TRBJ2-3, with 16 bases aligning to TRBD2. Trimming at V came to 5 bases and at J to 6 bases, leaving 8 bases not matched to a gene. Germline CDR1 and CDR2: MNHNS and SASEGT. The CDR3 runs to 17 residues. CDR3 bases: TGTGCCAGCAGTACGCCCGGGACTAGCGGGGGGGCGGATACGCAGTATTTT. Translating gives CASSTPGTSGGADTQYF.

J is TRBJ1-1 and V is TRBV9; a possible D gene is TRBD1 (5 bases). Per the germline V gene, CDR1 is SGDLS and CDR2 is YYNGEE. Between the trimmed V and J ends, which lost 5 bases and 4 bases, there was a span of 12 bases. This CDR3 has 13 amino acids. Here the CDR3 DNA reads TGTGCCAGCAGTTCAGGGTTAAGCACTGAAGCTTTCTTT. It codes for CASSSGLSTEAFF.

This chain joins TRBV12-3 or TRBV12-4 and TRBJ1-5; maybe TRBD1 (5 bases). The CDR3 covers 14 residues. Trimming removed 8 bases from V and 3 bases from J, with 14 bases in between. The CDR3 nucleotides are TGTGCCAGCGGGGCCAGGACATTCAATCAGCCCCAGCATTTT. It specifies CASGARTFNQPQHF.